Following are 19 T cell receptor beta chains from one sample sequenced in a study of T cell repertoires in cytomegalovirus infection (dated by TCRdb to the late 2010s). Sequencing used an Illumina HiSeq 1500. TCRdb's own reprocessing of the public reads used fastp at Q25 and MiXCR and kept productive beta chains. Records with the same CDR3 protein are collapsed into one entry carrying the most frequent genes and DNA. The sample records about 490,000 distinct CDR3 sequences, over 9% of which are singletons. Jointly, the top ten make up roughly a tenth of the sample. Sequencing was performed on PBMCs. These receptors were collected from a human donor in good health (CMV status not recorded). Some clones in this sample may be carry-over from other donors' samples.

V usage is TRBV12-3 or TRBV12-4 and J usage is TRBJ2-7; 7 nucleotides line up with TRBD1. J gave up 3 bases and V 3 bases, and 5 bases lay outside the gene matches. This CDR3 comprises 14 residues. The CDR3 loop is CASSFRGSHYEQYF. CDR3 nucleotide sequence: TGTGCCAGCAGTTTCAGGGGGTCCCACTACGAGCAGTACTTC.

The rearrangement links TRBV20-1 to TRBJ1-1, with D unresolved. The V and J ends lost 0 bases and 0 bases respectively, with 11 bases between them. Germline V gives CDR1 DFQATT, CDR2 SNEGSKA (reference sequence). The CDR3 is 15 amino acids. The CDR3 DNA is TGCAGTGCTAGAGACCGGGCCACATTGAACACTGAAGCTTTCTTT. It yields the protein CSARDRATLNTEAFF.

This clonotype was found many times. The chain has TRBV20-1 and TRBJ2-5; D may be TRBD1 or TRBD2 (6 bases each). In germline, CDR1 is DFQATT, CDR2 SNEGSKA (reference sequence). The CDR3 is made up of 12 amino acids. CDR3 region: CRPEGHDKTQYF. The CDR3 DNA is TGCAGGCCGGAGGGACATGATAAGACCCAGTACTTC.

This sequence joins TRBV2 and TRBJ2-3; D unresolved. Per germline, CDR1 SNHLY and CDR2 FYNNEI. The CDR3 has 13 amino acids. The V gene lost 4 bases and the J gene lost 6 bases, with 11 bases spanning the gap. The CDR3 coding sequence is TGTGCCAGCAGTGTGCGTCCGGTGGATACGCAGTATTTT. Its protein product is CASSVRPVDTQYF.

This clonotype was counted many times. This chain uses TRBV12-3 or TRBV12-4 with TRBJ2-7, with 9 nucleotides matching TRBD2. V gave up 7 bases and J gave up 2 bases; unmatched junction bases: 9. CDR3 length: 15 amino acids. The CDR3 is CASNLASGTTYEQYF. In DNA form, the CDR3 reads TGTGCCAGCAACCTAGCTAGCGGGACTACCTACGAGCAGTACTTC.

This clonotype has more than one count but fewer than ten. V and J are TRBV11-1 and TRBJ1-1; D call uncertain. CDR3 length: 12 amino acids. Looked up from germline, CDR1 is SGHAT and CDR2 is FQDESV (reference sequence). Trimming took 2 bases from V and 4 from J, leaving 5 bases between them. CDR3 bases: TGTGCCAGCAGCTTACACAGCACTGAAGCTTTCTTT. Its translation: CASSLHSTEAFF.

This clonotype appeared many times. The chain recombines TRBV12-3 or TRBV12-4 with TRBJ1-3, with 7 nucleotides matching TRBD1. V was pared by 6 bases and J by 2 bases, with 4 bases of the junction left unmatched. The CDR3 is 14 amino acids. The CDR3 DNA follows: TGTGCCAGCAGGCGCAGGGGGACTGGAAACACCATATATTTT. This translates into CASRRRGTGNTIYF.

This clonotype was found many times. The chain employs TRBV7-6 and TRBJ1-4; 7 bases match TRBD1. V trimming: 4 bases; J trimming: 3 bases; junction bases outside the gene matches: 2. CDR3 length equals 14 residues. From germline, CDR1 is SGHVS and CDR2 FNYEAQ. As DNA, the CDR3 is TGTGCCAGCAGCTCGGGACAGCCTAATGAAAAACTGTTTTTT. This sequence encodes CASSSGQPNEKLFF.

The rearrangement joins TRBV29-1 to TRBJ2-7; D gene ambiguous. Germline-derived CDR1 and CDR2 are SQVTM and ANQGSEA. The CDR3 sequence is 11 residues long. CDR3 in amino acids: CAVSVYYEQYF. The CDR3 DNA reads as TGCGCCGTAAGTGTTTACTACGAGCAGTACTTC.

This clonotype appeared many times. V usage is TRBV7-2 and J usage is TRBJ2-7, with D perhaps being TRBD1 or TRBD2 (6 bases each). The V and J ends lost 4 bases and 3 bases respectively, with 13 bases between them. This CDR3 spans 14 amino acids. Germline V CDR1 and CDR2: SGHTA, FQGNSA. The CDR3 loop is CASSSQGLHYEQYF. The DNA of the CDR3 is TGTGCCAGCAGCTCACAGGGACTCCACTACGAGCAGTACTTC.

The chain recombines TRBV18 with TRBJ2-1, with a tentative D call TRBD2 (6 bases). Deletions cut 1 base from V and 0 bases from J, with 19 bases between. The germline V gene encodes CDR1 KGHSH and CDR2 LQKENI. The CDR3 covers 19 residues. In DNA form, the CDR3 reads TGTGCCAGCTCACCACACTTATCCGGCGGGGCGGCCTCCTACAATGAGCAGTTCTTC. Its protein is CASSPHLSGGAASYNEQFF.

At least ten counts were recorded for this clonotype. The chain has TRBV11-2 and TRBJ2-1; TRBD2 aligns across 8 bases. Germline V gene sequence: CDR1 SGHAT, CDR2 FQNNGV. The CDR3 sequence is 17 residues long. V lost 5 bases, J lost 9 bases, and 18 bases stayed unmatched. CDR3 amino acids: CASSLALRAGGSGEQFF. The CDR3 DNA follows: TGTGCCAGCAGCCTAGCCCTAAGGGCGGGAGGATCCGGTGAGCAGTTCTTC.

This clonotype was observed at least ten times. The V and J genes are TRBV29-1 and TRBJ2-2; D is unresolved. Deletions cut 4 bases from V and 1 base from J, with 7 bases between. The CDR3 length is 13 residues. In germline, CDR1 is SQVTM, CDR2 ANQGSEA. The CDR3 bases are TGCAGCGTTGTTCACGGGAACACCGGGGAGCTGTTTTTT. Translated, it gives CSVVHGNTGELFF.

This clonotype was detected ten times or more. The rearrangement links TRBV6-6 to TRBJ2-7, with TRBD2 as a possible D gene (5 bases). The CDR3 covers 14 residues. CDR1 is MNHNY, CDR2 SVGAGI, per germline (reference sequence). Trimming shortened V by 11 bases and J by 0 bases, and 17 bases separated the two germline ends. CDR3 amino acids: CAGKRAGDSYEQYF. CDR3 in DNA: TGTGCCGGCAAGAGGGCAGGAGACTCCTACGAGCAGTACTTC.

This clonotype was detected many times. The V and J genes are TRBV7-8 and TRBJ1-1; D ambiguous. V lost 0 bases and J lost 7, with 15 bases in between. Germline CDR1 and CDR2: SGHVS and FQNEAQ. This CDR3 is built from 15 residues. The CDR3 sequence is CASSLAVAGAFEAFF. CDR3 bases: TGTGCCAGCAGCTTAGCAGTGGCAGGTGCCTTTGAAGCTTTCTTT.

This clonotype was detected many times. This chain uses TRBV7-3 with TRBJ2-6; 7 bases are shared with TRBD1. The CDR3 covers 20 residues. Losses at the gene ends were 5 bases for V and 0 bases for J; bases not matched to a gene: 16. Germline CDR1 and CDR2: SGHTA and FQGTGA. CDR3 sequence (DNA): TGTGCCAGCAGCGCTACCTACCTAGGGGGCTGGCCCTCTGGGGCCAACGTCCTGACTTTC. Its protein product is CASSATYLGGWPSGANVLTF.

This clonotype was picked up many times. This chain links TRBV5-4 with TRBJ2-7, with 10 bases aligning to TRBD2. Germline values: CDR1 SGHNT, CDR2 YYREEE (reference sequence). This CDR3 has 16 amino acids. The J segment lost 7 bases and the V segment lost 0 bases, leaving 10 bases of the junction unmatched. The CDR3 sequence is CASSLAKSGRASEQYF. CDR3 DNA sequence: TGTGCCAGCAGCTTGGCTAAGAGCGGGAGGGCGTCTGAGCAGTACTTC.

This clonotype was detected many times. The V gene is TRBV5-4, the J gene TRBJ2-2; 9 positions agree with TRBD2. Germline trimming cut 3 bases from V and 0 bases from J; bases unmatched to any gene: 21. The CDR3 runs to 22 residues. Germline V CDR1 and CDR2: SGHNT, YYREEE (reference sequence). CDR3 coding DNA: TGTGCCAGCAGCTCAAGCCGGACTAGCGTGCAAAACCCTACCGCGAACACCGGGGAGCTGTTTTTT. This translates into CASSSSRTSVQNPTANTGELFF.

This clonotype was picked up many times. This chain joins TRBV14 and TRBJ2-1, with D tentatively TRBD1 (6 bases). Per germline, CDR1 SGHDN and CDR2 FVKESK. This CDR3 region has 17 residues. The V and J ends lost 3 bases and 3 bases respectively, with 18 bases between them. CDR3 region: CASSHSTRRGYYNEQFF. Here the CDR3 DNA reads TGTGCCAGCAGCCACTCCACCCGCAGGGGTTACTACAATGAGCAGTTCTTC.